This TCR beta chain originates from a study of T cells after yellow fever vaccination. Study-wide context: When fractions had low cell numbers, they were prepared with SMART-Seq v4 Ultra Low Input. Findings of the study overall: FACS-sorted repertoires could harbor abundant contaminating bulk-population clonotypes.

As concerns this clonotype: Its cognate antigen is unknown.

The V end lost 0 bases, the J end lost 4 bases, and 13 bases lay between the germline ends. CDR1 and CDR2 from the germline V gene are SGDLS and YYNGEE. The CDR3 consists of 15 residues. TCRdb passed the 5' RACE reads through MiXCR, listing each CDR3 protein once. The sample has over 300,000 distinct CDR3 sequences, around 6.8% seen once; the top ten hold 15% to 20%. This receptor was taken from a man aged 18 to 29 who received the YFV17D yellow fever vaccine. Material: PBMCs, obtained about 49 days after the first yellow fever vaccination. The genes are TRBV9 and TRBJ1-2; weak D call: TRBD1 (6 bases). The CDR3 nucleotides are TGTGCCAGCAGCGTAGATGTGGGGGCTGCCTATGGCTACACCTTC. This codes for CASSVDVGAAYGYTF.